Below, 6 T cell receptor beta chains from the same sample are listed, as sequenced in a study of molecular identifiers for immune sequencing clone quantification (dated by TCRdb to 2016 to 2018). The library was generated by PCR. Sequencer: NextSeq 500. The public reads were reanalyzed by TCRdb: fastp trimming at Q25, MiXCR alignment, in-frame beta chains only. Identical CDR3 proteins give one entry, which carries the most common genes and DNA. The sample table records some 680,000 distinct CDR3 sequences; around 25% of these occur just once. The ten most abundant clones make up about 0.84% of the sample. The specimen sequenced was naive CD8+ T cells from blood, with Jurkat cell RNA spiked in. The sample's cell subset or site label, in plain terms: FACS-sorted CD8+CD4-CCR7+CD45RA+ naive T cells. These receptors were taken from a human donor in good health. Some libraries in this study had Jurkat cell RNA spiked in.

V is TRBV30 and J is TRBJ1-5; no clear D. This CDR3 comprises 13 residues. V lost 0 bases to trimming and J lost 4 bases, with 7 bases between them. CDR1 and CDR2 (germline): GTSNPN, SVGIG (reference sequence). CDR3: CAWSVYGNQPQHF. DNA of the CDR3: TGTGCCTGGAGTGTATACGGAAATCAGCCCCAGCATTTT.

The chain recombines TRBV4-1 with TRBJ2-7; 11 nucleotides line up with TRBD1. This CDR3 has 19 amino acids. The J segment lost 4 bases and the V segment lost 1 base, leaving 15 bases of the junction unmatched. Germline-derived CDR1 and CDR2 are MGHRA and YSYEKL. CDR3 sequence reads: CASSQVAGTGGLVGYEQYF. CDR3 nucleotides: TGCGCCAGCAGCCAAGTTGCCGGGACAGGGGGTCTGGTGGGATACGAGCAGTACTTC.

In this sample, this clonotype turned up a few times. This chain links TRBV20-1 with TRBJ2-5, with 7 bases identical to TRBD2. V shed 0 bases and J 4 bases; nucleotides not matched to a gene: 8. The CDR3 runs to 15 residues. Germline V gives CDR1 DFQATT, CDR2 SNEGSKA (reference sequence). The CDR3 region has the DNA TGCAGTGCTAGAGAACGGGGTGCGGGAGTAGAGACCCAGTACTTC. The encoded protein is CSARERGAGVETQYF.

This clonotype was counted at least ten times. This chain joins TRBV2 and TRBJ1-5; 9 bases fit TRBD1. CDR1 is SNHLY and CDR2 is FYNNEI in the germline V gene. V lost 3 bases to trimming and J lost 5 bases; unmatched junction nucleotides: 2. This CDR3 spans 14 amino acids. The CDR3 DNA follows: TGTGCCAGCAGTGAGGGACAGGGATATCAGCCCCAGCATTTT. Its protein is CASSEGQGYQPQHF.

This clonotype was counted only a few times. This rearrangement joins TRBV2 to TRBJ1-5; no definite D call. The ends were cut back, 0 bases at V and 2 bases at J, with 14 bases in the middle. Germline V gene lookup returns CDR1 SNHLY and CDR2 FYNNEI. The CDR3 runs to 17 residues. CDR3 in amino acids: CASSEALAGWGNQPQHF. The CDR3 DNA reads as TGTGCCAGCAGTGAAGCGCTTGCGGGATGGGGCAATCAGCCCCAGCATTTT.

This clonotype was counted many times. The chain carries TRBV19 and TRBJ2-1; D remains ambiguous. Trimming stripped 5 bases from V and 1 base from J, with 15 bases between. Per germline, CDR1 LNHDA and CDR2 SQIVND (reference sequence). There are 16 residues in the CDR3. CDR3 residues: CASSSLAVGSYNEQFF. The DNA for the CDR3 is TGTGCCAGTAGTTCCCTTGCGGTGGGTTCCTACAATGAGCAGTTCTTC.